This TCR beta chain is drawn from a study of OX40 agonist ivuxolimab in advanced cancers. On the study more broadly: With a range of about 23 to 85, age averaged approximately 64 years, and nearly 85% were male. Findings of the study overall: Researchers did not determine the expanded peripheral T cells' antigen specificity.

This clone was recorded a few times. Antigen: not known. Assay used: immunoSEQ multiplex PCR; TCRdb lists only in-frame clones, some missing. The sample shows 50,000 to 75,000 clones, 82% of them seen only once. Germline CDR1 is PRHDT and CDR2 is FYEKMQ (reference sequence). V lost 4 bases and J 5 bases, leaving 11 bases between the germline ends. CDR3 length: 13 residues. Sequenced material: CD4+ or CD8+ T cells sorted from blood, taken in a trial of the OX40 agonist ivuxolimab. The rearrangement uses TRBV13 and TRBJ1-1; possible D gene TRBD1, 5 bases. This TCR was recovered from an adult with an advanced solid tumor such as melanoma, head and neck, liver or kidney cancer. CDR3 nucleotide sequence: TGTGCCAGCAGCTCCAGGGTACGGACTGAAGCTTTCTTT. Translating gives CASSSRVRTEAFF.